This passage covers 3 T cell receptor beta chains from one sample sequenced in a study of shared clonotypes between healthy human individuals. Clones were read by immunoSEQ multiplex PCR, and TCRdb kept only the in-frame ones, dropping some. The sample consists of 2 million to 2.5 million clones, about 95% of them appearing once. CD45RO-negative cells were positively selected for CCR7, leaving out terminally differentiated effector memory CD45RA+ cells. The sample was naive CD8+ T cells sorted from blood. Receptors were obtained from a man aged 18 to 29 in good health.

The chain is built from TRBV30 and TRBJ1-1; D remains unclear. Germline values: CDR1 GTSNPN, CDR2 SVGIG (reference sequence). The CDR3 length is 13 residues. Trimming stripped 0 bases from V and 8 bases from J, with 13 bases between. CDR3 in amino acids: CAWSVGPGKEAFF. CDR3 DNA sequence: TGTGCCTGGAGTGTAGGACCCGGTAAGGAAGCTTTCTTT.

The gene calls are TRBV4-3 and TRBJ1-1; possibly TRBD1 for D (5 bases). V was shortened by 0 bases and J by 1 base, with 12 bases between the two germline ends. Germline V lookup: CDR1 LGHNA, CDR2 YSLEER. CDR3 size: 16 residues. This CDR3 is CASSQDAEGTNTEAFF. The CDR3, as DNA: TGCGCCAGCAGCCAAGATGCGGAGGGGACGAACACTGAAGCTTTCTTT.

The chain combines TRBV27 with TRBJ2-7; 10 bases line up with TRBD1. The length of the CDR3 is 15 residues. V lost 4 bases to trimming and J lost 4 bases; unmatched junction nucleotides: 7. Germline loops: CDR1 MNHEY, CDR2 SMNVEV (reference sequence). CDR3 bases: TGTGCCAGCAGTTGGGGGACAGGGGTTAAGTACGAGCAGTACTTC. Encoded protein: CASSWGTGVKYEQYF.